The rows below give T cell receptor beta chains drawn from one sample of a study of T cell responses to AZD1222 COVID-19 vaccine. Produced via immunoSEQ multiplex PCR; TCRdb's table is partial and in-frame only. The data contain tens of thousands of clones, about 88% of them singletons. The specimen was peripheral blood, collected on day 0 of AZD1222 vaccination. Receptor source: an adult in good health. The CDR3 runs from the conserved cysteine through the conserved F or W. D genes are given only for firm matches. For some rows the clone size is stated as once, few or many, or as a class when expanded; others skip it.

size,V,J,D,CDR3,DNA
-,TRBV11-2,TRBJ2-2,-,CASSLLGFTGELFF,TGTGCCAGCAGCTTGTTGGGTTTCACCGGGGAGCTGTTTTTT
-,TRBV27,TRBJ1-3,-,CASSLTGHGNTIYF,TGTGCCAGCAGTTTAACAGGGCACGGAAACACCATATATTTT
-,TRBV9,TRBJ2-3,-,CASSVGPDRDTQYF,TGTGCCAGCAGCGTAGGGCCGGATAGGGATACGCAGTATTTT
-,TRBV7-2,TRBJ2-7,TRBD2,CASSLVGQAGSHEQYF,TGTGCCAGCAGCTTAGTGGGGCAAGCGGGGTCCCACGAGCAGTACTTC
-,TRBV2,TRBJ1-4,-,CASSEEKTWGLFF,TGTGCCAGCAGTGAAGAGAAGACTTGGGGACTGTTTTTT
-,TRBV27,TRBJ1-4,TRBD1,CASSLQGAGNEKLFF,TGTGCCAGCAGTTTACAGGGGGCTGGTAATGAAAAACTGTTTTTT
-,TRBV6-2/TRBV6-3,TRBJ2-1,-,CASSYDVSYNEQFF,TGTGCCAGCAGTTATGATGTCTCCTACAATGAGCAGTTCTTC
-,TRBV6-1,TRBJ1-2,-,CASSENVGRGHGYTF,TGTGCCAGCAGTGAGAACGTGGGACGGGGCCACGGCTACACCTTC
-,TRBV7-9,TRBJ2-1,-,CASSQEYNEQFF,TGTGCCAGCAGCCAGGAATACAATGAGCAGTTCTTC
-,TRBV28,TRBJ1-6,TRBD1,CASRTGGRYNSPLHF,TGTGCCAGCAGGACAGGGGGCCGCTATAATTCACCCCTCCACTTT
-,TRBV5-4,TRBJ1-1,-,CASSLEHLTLSEAFF,TGTGCCAGCAGCTTGGAACACCTCACCCTCTCTGAAGCTTTCTTT
-,TRBV10-3,TRBJ2-3,-,CAISSFLDTQYF,TGTGCCATCTCTTCTTTCCTAGATACGCAGTATTTT
-,TRBV6-4,TRBJ1-1,-,CASSEDLNTEAFF,TGTGCCAGCAGTGAGGATTTGAACACTGAAGCTTTCTTT
-,TRBV10-3,TRBJ1-3,-,CAIRASSGNTIYF,TGTGCCATCAGGGCAAGCTCTGGAAACACCATATATTTT
once,TRBV3-1/TRBV3-2,TRBJ2-3,TRBD2,CASSQAGTSGRAGDTQYF,TGTGCCAGCAGCCAGGCCGGGACTAGCGGGAGGGCCGGAGATACGCAGTATTTT
-,TRBV2,TRBJ1-1,TRBD1,CASRTGTQGTEAFF,TGTGCCAGCAGGACAGGGACCCAAGGGACTGAAGCTTTCTTT
-,TRBV27,TRBJ1-1,-,CASSLRGGGSEAFF,TGTGCCAGCAGTTTAAGAGGGGGGGGGTCTGAAGCTTTCTTT
-,TRBV12-3/TRBV12-4,TRBJ1-3,-,CASSLTGNTIYF,TGTGCCAGCAGCCTTACTGGAAACACCATATATTTT
-,TRBV3-1/TRBV3-2,TRBJ1-1,-,CASSPRKGGGEAFF,TGTGCCAGCAGCCCCCGGAAGGGCGGGGGTGAAGCTTTCTTT
-,TRBV7-2,TRBJ1-4,-,CASSFLRGPTNEKLFF,TGTGCCAGCAGCTTCCTCAGGGGCCCAACTAATGAAAAACTGTTTTTT
-,TRBV10-3,TRBJ2-7,-,CAISETTYSYEQYF,TGTGCCATCAGTGAGACTACGTACTCCTACGAGCAGTACTTC
once,TRBV28,TRBJ2-7,TRBD2,CASTLGGTSGYYEQYF,TGTGCCAGCACTTTGGGGGGGACTAGCGGTTACTACGAGCAGTACTTC
once,TRBV28,TRBJ2-4,TRBD2,CASSTWTSGLAKNIQYF,TGTGCCAGCAGTACCTGGACTAGCGGTCTAGCCAAAAACATTCAGTACTTC
-,TRBV5-6,TRBJ2-1,TRBD2,CASSSQASGNLNEQFF,TGTGCCAGCAGCTCCCAAGCTAGCGGGAACCTCAATGAGCAGTTCTTC
-,TRBV18,TRBJ1-5,-,CASSRLTGGQTSNQPQHF,TGTGCCAGCTCTCGACTAACAGGCGGGCAAACTAGCAATCAGCCCCAGCATTTT
medium-sized,TRBV4-3,TRBJ2-3,TRBD2,CASSQEASGASTDTQYF,TGCGCCAGCAGCCAAGAGGCTAGCGGGGCTAGCACAGATACGCAGTATTTT
-,TRBV5-4,TRBJ1-1,TRBD1,CASSFLVGTVGLNTEAFF,TGTGCCAGCAGCTTTTTGGTCGGGACAGTCGGGTTGAACACTGAAGCTTTCTTT
-,TRBV6-5,TRBJ1-2,-,CASSYRQAANYGYTF,TGTGCCAGCAGTTACAGACAGGCCGCTAACTATGGCTACACCTTC
-,TRBV9,TRBJ2-3,TRBD2,CASSALLAGGPTDTQYF,TGTGCCAGCAGCGCCCTTTTAGCGGGAGGGCCAACAGATACGCAGTATTTT
-,TRBV15,TRBJ2-5,-,CATSTHSKYQETQYF,TGTGCCACCAGCACCCACTCTAAGTACCAAGAGACCCAGTACTTC
-,TRBV3-1/TRBV3-2,TRBJ1-5,-,CASSRAGGPGNQPQHF,TGTGCCAGCAGCCGGGCTGGGGGGCCGGGCAATCAGCCCCAGCATTTT
-,TRBV11-3,TRBJ2-3,-,CASSPHSGTSHPDTQYF,TGTGCCAGCAGCCCTCATTCCGGGACCTCCCACCCAGATACGCAGTATTTT
once,TRBV6-5,TRBJ1-1,TRBD1,CASRGTGSHTEAFF,TGTGCCAGCAGAGGGACAGGGTCACACACTGAAGCTTTCTTT
-,TRBV5-4,TRBJ2-5,TRBD2,CASSGGTRETQYF,TGTGCCAGCAGCGGAGGGACTAGGGAGACCCAGTACTTC
-,TRBV6-5,TRBJ2-7,-,CASLGSFHEQYF,TGTGCCAGCCTAGGTTCTTTCCACGAGCAGTACTTC
-,TRBV10-3,TRBJ2-5,TRBD2,CAISEGFGGETQETQYF,TGTGCCATCAGTGAGGGATTTGGGGGGGAGACCCAAGAGACCCAGTACTTC
-,TRBV5-1,TRBJ2-7,TRBD1,CASSPQGQGFTSF,TGCGCCAGCAGCCCACAAGGACAGGGGTTTACCTCTTTC
-,TRBV19,TRBJ2-1,TRBD2,CASSPPVAGRYNEQFF,TGTGCCAGTAGTCCTCCTGTAGCGGGAAGGTACAATGAGCAGTTCTTC
-,TRBV6-5,TRBJ2-7,-,CASMSIPGTAYEQYF,TGTGCCAGCATGAGCATCCCCGGCACAGCCTACGAGCAGTACTTC
-,TRBV9,TRBJ2-7,-,CASSVASNAYEQYF,TGTGCCAGCAGCGTAGCCAGCAATGCCTACGAGCAGTACTTC
-,TRBV11-2,TRBJ2-1,-,CASTPRTAAYNEQFF,TGTGCCAGCACCCCCCGTACAGCGGCGTACAATGAGCAGTTCTTC